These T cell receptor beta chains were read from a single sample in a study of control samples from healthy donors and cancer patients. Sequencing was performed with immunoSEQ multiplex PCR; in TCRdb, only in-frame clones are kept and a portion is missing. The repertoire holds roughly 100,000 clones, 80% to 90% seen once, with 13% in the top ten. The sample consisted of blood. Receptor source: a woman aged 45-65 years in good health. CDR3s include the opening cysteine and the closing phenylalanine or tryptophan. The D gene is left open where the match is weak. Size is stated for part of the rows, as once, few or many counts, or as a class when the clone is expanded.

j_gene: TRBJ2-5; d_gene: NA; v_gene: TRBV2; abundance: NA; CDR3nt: TGTGCCAGCAAAATAGGAGGGGAGACCCAGTACTTC; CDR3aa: CASKIGGETQYF
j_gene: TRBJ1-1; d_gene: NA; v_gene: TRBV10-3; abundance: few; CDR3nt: TGTGCCATCAGTGAGGACGGTCCAACTGAAGCTTTCTTT; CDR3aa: CAISEDGPTEAFF
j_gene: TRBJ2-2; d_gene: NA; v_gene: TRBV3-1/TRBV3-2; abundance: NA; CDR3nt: TGTGCCAGCAGCCAAGTCGAGTACACCGGGGAGCTGTTTTTT; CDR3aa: CASSQVEYTGELFF
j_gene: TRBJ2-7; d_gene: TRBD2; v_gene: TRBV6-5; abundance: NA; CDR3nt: TGTGTCACCCGGGGGAGGGTCTACGAGCAGTACTTC; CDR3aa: CVTRGRVYEQYF
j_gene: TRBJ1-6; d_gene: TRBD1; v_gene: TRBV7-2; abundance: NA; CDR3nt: TGTGCCAGCAGCCTATCGACAGGGATTAATTCACCCCTCCACTTT; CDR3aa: CASSLSTGINSPLHF
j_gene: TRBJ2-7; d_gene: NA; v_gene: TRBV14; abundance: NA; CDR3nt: TGTGCCAGCAGCCAAGATCAACTAGGGTTTGGGACCTACGAGCAGTACTTC; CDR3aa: CASSQDQLGFGTYEQYF
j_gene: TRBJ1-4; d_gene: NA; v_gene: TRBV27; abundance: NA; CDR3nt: TGTGCCAGCAGTTTATCGTACAGGGACGCTGAAAAACTGTTTTTT; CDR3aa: CASSLSYRDAEKLFF
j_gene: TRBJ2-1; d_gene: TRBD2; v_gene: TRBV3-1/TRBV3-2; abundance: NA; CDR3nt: TGTGCCAGCAGCCTTAGCGGGGGGCCCCCTGAGCAGTTCTTC; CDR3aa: CASSLSGGPPEQFF
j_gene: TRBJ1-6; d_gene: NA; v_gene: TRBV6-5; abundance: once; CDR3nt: TGTGCCAGCAGCAGTGTATTCGGCAGTAATTCACCCCTCCACTTT; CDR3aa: CASSSVFGSNSPLHF
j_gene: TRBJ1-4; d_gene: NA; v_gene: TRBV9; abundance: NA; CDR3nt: TGTGCCAGCAGCGCCGAGGGAACAACTAATGAAAAACTGTTTTTT; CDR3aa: CASSAEGTTNEKLFF
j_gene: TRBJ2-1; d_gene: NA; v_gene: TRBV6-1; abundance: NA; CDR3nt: TGTGCCAGCAGTGAAGAGGCACAGAGGCCCTACAATGAGCAGTTCTTC; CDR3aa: CASSEEAQRPYNEQFF
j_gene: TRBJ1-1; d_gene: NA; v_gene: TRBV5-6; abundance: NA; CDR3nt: TGTGCCAGCATCCCAACCCGGGGTCCCCTAATGAACACTGAAGCTTTCTTT; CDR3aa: CASIPTRGPLMNTEAFF
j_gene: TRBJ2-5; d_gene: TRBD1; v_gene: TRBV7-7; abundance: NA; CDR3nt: TGTGCTAGCAGCTTAGGGACAGGGGGTGACCGGACCCAGTACTTC; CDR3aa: CASSLGTGGDRTQYF
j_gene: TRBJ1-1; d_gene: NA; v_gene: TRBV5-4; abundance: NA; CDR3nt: TGTGCCAGCAGCTTGAGAGTAGACACTGAAGCTTTCTTT; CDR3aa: CASSLRVDTEAFF
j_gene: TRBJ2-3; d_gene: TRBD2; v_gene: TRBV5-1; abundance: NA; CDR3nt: TGCGCCAGCAGCTTGGGGGCTAGCGGGGGTCGCACAGATACGCAGTATTTT; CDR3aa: CASSLGASGGRTDTQYF
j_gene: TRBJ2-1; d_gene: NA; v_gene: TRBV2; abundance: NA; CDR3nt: TGTGCCAGCAAGGCGAAGTTAGGGGCCGACTATGGGTACAATGAGCAGTTCTTC; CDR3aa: CASKAKLGADYGYNEQFF
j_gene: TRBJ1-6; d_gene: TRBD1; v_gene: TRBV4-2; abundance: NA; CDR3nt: TGTGCCAGCAGCCAACTAACCGGGACAGGCCATAATTCACCCCTCCACTTT; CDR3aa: CASSQLTGTGHNSPLHF
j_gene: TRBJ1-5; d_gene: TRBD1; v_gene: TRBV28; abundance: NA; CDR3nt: TGTGCCAGCAGTTTACCGACAGGGGTGGCAAAGCCCCAGCATTTT; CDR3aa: CASSLPTGVAKPQHF
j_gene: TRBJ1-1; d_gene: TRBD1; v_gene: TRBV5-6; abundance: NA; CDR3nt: TGTGCCAGCAGCCCCCCCGGGACAGGGATGAACACTGAAGCTTTCTTT; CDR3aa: CASSPPGTGMNTEAFF
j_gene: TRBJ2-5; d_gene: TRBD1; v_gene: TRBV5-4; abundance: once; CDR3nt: TGTGCCAGCAGCTTGGGAGGGGGCCGACTTCAAGAGACCCAGTACTTC; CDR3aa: CASSLGGGRLQETQYF
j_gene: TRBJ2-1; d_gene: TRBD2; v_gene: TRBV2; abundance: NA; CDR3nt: TGTGCCAGCAAGGGGCTAGCGGCTCAAAACAATGAGCAGTTCTTC; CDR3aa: CASKGLAAQNNEQFF
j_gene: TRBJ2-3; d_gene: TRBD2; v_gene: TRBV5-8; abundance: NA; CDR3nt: TGTGCCAGCAGCGAGGGACTAGCGGGTAGCACAGATACGCAGTATTTT; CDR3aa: CASSEGLAGSTDTQYF
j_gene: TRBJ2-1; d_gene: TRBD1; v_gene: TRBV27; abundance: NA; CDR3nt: TGTGCCAGCAGTCTCTTGACAGGGGGCCTCTACAATGAGCAGTTCTTC; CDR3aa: CASSLLTGGLYNEQFF
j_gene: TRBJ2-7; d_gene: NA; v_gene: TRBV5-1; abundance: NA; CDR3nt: TGCGCCAGCAGCTCGCAGGGGGGCGAGCAGTACTTC; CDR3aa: CASSSQGGEQYF
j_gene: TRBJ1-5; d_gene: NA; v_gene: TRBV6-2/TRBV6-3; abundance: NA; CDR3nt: TGTGCCAGCAGTTACCCCGGGACACTCAATTATCAGCCCCAGCATTTT; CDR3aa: CASSYPGTLNYQPQHF
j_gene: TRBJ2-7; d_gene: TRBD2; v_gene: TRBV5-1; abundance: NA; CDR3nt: TGCGCCAGCAGCCCGGGGCTAGCGGGGGTAACCTACGAGCAGTACTTC; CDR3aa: CASSPGLAGVTYEQYF
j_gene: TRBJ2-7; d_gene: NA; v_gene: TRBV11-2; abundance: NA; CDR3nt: TGTGCCAGCATCAAGACAACAGGATACTACGAGCAGTACTTC; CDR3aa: CASIKTTGYYEQYF
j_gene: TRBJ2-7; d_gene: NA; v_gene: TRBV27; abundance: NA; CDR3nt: TGTGCCAGCAGTTTTCTTGGGGGAGGTCCCTACTACGAGCAGTACTTC; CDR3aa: CASSFLGGGPYYEQYF
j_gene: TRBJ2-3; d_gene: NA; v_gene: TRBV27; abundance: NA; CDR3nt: TGTGCCAGCAGTTTCGTGGCGGCACGCACAGATACGCAGTATTTT; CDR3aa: CASSFVAARTDTQYF
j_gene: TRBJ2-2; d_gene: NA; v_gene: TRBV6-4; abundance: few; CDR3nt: TGTGCCAGCAGTGAGTCGCGTGTCGGGGAGCTGTTTTTT; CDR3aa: CASSESRVGELFF
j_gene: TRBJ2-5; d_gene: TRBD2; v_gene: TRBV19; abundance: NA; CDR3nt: TGTGCCAGTAGTATTAAACCGGGAGGGCCTCAAGAGACCCAGTACTTC; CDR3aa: CASSIKPGGPQETQYF
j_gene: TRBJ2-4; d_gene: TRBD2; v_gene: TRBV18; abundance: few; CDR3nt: TGTGCCAGCTCATCCGGACTAGGCAAAAACATTCAGTACTTC; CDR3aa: CASSSGLGKNIQYF
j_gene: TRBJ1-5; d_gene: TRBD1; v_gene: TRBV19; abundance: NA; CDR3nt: TGTGCAGTAGTCCCGGACAGGATGTATAGCAATCAGCCCCAGCATTTT; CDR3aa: CAVVPDRMYSNQPQHF
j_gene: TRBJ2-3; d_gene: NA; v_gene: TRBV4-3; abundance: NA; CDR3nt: TGCGCCAGCAGCCAAGATTCATCGACGCGGGGATACACAGATACGCAGTATTTT; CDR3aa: CASSQDSSTRGYTDTQYF
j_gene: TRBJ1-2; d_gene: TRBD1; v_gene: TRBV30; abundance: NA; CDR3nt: TGTGCCTGGATGAATTGGGACAGTGGGTTTGGCTACACCTTC; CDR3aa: CAWMNWDSGFGYTF
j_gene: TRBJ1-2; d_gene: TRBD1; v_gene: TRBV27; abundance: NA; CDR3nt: TGTGCCAGCAGTTTAACCCGGACAGGGGGTTTTGGCTACACCTTC; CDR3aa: CASSLTRTGGFGYTF
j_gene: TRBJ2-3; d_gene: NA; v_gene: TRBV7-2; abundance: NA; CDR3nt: TGTGCCAGCAGCTTAGGCGGTAGTAATGCAGATACGCAGTATTTT; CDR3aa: CASSLGGSNADTQYF
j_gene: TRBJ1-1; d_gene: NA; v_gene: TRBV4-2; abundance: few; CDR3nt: TGTGCCAGCAGCCAAGATCCCGACTCTGAAGCTTTCTTT; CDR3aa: CASSQDPDSEAFF
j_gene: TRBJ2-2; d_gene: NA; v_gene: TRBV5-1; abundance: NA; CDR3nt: TGCGCCAGCAGCTTGGACAGGGTAGAGACCGGGGAGCTGTTTTTT; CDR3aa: CASSLDRVETGELFF
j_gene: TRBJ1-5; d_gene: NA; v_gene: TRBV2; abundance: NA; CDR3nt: TGTGCCAGCAGTGACGGAGATGATCAGCCCCAGCATTTT; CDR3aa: CASSDGDDQPQHF
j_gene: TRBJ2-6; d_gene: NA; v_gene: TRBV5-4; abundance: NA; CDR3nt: TGTGCCAGCAGCGAAATTTACTCTGGGGCCAACGTCCTGACTTTC; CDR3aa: CASSEIYSGANVLTF
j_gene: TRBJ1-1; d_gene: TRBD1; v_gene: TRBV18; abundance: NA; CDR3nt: TGTGCCAGCGCGACAGGGACAGGGAACACTGAAGCTTTCTTT; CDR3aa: CASATGTGNTEAFF